The clone carrying this T cell receptor (beta chain) was observed a handful of times. Sequence at one end of the junction differs from germline and may be a read error. A second PCR of roughly 7 to 11 cycles used a sample-barcoded 5' primer and a J-beta primer mix. Via MiXCR, TCRdb re-called the 5' RACE reads, giving one row per CDR3 protein. The repertoire holds 540,000 or so distinct CDR3 sequences, with around 24% as singletons. This sample stems from a study of blood T cells in healthy people across ages. CDR3 length: 15 residues. Germline-derived CDR1 and CDR2 are SGHTA and FQGNSA. This sample also belongs to another study, concerning T cells of mothers and their children.

The chain joins TRBV7-2 to TRBJ2-5; 8 bases match TRBD1. The clonotype comes from a boy under 18 in good health. The sequenced sample was blood. The chain's CDR3 is CASSFRDRYQGTQYF. The CDR3 region has the DNA TGTGCCAGCAGCTTCCGGGACAGGTACCAAGGGACCCAGTACTTC.